Sequencing of this TCR beta chain was carried out in a study of PD-1 blockade in classical Hodgkin lymphoma. The germline gives CDR1 PRHDT, CDR2 FYEKMQ (reference sequence). Trimming removed 3 bases at V and 10 bases at J, with 13 bases between. The CDR3 runs 13 residues. Data came from immunoSEQ multiplex PCR; TCRdb stores just in-frame clones and leaves some out. The sample contains tens of thousands of clones, roughly 90% of which appear only once. Each of the patients experienced relapse following autologous stem cell transplantation, and their brentuximab vedotin exposure differed. Best responses fell into complete response, partial response or progressive disease.

This sequence was found in a human donor with classical Hodgkin lymphoma. The sample here was peripheral blood mononuclear cells (PBMCs), taken at baseline. The V gene is TRBV13, the J gene TRBJ2-1; D is unresolved. In DNA form, the CDR3 reads TGTGCCAGCAGCTTGGGCAGGATCAGGGAGCAGTTCTTC. Translating gives CASSLGRIREQFF.